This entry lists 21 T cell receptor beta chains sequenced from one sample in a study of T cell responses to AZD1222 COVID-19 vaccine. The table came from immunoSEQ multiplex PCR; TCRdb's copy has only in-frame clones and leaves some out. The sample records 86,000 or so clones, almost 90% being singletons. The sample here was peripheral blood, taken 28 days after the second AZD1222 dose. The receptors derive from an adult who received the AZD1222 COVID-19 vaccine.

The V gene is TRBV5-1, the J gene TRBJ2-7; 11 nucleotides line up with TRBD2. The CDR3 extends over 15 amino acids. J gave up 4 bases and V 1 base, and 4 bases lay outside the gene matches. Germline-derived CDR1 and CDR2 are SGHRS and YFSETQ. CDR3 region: CASSLTTSGMYEQYF. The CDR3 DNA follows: TGCGCCAGCAGCTTGACGACTAGCGGGATGTACGAGCAGTACTTC. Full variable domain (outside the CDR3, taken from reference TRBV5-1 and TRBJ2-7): KAGVTQTPRYLIKTRGQQVTLSCSPISGHRSVSWYQQTPGQGLQFLFEYFSETQRNKGNFPGRFSGRQFSNSRSEMNVSTLELGDSALYLCASSLTTSGMYEQYFGPGTRLTVT.

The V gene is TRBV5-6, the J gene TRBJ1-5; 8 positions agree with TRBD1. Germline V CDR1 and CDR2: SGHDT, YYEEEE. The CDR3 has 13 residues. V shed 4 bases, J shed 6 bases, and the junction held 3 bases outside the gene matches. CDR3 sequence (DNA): TGTGCCAGCAGCCGGACAGGGAGTCAGCCCCAGCATTTT. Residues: CASSRTGSQPQHF.

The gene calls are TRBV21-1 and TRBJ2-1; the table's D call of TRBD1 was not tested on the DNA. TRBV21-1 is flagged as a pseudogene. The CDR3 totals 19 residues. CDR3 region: CASSNHIWRTGGVDNEQFF. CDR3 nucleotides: TGTGCCAGCAGCAACCACATATGGAGGACAGGAGGGGTGGATAATGAGCAGTTCTTC.

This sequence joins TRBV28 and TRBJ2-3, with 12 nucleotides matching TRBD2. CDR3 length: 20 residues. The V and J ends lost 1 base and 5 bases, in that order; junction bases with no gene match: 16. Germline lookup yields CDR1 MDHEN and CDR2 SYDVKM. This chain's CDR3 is CASSLLRLAGGPGLRDTQYF. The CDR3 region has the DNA TGTGCCAGCAGTTTATTGAGGCTAGCGGGAGGGCCGGGGCTGAGAGATACGCAGTATTTT.

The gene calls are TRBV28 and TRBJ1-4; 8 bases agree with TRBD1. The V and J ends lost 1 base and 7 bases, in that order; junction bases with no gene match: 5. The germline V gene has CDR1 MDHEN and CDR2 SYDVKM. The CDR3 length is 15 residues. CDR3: CASSLSGGAGEKLFF. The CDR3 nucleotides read TGTGCCAGCAGTTTATCAGGGGGCGCGGGTGAAAAACTGTTTTTT.

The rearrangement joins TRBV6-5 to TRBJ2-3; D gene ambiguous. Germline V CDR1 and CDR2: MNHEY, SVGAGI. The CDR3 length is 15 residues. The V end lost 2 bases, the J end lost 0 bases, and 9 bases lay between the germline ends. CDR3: CASSYKRGSTDTQYF. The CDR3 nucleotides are TGTGCCAGCAGTTACAAGCGCGGTAGCACAGATACGCAGTATTTT.

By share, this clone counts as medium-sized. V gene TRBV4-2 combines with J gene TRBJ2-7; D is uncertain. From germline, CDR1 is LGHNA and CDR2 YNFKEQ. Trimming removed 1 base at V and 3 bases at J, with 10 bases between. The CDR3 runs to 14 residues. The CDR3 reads CASSQGNDVYEQYF. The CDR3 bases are TGTGCCAGCAGCCAAGGGAACGATGTCTACGAGCAGTACTTC.

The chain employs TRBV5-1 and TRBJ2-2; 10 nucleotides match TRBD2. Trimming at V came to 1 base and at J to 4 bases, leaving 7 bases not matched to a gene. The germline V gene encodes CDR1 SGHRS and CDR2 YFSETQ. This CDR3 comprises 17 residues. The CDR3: CASSLPLAGDRTGELFF. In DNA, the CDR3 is TGCGCCAGCAGCTTGCCGCTAGCGGGAGATCGCACCGGGGAGCTGTTTTTT.

The CDR3 DNA reads as TGTGCCAGCAGCTTCTTATTAGGGGCGCTTCCGGGCACTGAAGCTTTCTTT. Translated: CASSFLLGALPGTEAFF. This chain links TRBV7-9 with TRBJ1-1; the D gene is possibly TRBD1 (5 bases). Germline V gives CDR1 SEHNR, CDR2 FQNEAQ (reference sequence). The CDR3 has 17 amino acids. Trimming took off 3 bases at V and 4 bases at J, with 21 bases between the two ends.

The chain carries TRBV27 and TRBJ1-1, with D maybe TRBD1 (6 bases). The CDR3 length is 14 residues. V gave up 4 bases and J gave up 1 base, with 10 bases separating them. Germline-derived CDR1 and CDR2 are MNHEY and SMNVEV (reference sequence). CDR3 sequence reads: CASSWRGQNTEAFF. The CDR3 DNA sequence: TGTGCCAGCAGTTGGAGGGGACAGAACACTGAAGCTTTCTTT.

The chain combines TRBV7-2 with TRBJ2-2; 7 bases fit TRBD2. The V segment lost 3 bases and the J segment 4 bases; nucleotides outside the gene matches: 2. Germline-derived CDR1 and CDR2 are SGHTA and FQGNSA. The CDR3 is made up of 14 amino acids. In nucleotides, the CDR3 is TGTGCCAGCAGCTTGGGCGGGAGCACCGGGGAGCTGTTTTTT. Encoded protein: CASSLGGSTGELFF.

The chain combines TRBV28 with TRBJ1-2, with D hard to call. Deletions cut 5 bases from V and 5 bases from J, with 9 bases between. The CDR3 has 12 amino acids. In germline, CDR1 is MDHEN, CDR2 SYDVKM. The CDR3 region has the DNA TGTGCCAGCAGTCTCGAGGGTTATGGCTACACCTTC. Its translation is CASSLEGYGYTF.

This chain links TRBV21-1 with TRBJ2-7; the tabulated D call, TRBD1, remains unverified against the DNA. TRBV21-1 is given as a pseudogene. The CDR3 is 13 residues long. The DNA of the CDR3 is TGTGCCAGCAAGAGAAAGGGGGCCTACGAGCAGTACTTC. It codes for CASKRKGAYEQYF.

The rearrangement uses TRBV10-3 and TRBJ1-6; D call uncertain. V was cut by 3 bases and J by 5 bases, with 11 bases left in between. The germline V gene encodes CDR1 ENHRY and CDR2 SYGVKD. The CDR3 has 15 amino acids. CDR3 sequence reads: CAISEENGHNSPLHF. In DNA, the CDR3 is TGTGCCATCAGTGAAGAAAACGGACATAATTCACCCCTCCACTTT.

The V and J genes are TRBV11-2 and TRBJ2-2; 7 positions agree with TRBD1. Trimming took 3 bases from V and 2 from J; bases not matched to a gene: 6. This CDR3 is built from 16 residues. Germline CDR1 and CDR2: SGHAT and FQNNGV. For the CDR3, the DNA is TGTGCCAGCAGCTTCTCCGGGACAGCAAACACCGGGGAGCTGTTTTTT. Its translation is CASSFSGTANTGELFF.

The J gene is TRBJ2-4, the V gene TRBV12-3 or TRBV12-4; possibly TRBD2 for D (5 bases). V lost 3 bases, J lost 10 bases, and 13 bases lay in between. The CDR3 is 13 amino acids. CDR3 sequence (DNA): TGTGCCAGCAGTTTTTCGGGGAATGAGATTCAGTACTTC. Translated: CASSFSGNEIQYF.

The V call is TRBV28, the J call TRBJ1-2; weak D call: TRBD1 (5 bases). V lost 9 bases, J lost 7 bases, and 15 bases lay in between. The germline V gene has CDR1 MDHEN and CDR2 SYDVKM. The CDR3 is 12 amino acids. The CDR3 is CASRGLSAGYTF. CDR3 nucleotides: TGTGCCAGTCGGGGCCTCTCGGCTGGCTACACCTTC.

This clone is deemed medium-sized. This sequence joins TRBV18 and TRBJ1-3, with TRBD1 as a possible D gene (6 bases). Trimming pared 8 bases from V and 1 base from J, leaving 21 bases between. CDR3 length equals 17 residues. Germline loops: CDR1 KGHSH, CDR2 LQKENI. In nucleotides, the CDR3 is TGTGCCAGCCATGGGAGGACAGCAGAAGTTTCTGGAAACACCATATATTTT. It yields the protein CASHGRTAEVSGNTIYF.

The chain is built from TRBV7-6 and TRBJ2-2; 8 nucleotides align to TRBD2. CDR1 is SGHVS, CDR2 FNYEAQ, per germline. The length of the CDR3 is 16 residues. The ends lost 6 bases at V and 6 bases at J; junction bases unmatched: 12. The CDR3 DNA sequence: TGTGCCAGCAGTCAGAGCGGGAGTGGGTTCTCCGGGGAGCTGTTTTTT. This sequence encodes CASSQSGSGFSGELFF.

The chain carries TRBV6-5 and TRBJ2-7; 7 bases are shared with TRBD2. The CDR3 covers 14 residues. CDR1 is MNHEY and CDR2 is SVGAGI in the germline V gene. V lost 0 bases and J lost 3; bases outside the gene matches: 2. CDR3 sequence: CASSYSASGYEQYF. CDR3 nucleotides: TGTGCCAGCAGTTACTCCGCTAGCGGCTACGAGCAGTACTTC.

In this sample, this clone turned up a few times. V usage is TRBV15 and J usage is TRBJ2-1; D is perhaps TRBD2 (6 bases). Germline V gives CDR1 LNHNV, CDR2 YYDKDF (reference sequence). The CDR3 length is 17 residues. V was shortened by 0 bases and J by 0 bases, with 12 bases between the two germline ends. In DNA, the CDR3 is TGTGCCACCAGCAGAGACCTAGCGTCGAGCTCCTACAATGAGCAGTTCTTC. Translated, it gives CATSRDLASSSYNEQFF.